This T cell receptor beta chain was documented in a study of cytomegalovirus exposure and HLA in healthy donors. Study-level findings and limits: Using a false discovery rate of 0.05, a later analysis showed that approximately 18,000 TCR beta sequences were associated with HLA alleles. In vitro, three CMV-associated chains proved specific for CMV antigens. V- and J-gene trimming in TCR beta was tied to a missense DCLRE1C variant by an analysis performed later. The study reported that TCR beta sequences accurately predicted HLA-A and HLA-B alleles in most subjects.

Both 60 Vbeta primers and 13 Jbeta primers went into the PCR. Sequencing was performed with immunoSEQ multiplex PCR; in TCRdb, only in-frame clones are kept and a portion is missing. This sample carries some 120,000 clones, with just under 2% going to the ten biggest clones. On this clone: Its antigen is unknown.

J lost 3 bases, V lost 5 bases, and 2 bases had no gene match. Germline CDR1 is MRHNA and CDR2 is SNTAGT. The CDR3 length is 14 residues. The clonotype was recovered from an older woman in good health and CMV-seronegative. The source material was PBMCs. The chain links TRBV6-4 to TRBJ2-3, with 10 positions matching TRBD2. The CDR3 DNA is TGTGCCAGCAGTAGCGGGAGGGAGACAGATACGCAGTATTTT. Translated, it gives CASSSGRETDTQYF.